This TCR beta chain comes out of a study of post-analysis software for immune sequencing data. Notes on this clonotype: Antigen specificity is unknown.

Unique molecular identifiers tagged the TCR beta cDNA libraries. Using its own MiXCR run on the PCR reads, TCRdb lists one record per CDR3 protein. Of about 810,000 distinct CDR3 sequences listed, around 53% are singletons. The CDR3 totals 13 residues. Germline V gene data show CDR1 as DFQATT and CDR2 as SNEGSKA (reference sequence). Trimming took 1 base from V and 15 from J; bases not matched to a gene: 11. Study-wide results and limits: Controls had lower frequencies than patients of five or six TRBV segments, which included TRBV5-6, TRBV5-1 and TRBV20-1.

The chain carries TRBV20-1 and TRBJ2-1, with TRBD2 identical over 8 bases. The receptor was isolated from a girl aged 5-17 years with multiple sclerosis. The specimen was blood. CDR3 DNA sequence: TGCAGTGCTAGAGCTGGACTAGCCGGAGGACTGTTCTTC. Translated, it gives CSARAGLAGGLFF.